Presented here are 10 T cell receptor beta chains from one specimen sequenced in a study of blood T cell repertoires in COVID-19. The protocol was immunoSEQ multiplex PCR, while the TCRdb copy is restricted to in-frame clones and leaves out a portion. The table records 90,000 to 100,000 clones, over 70% of them present only once. The sequenced sample was peripheral blood. These TCRs come from a man aged 55 to 70 with acute or convalescent COVID-19.

The chain combines TRBV6-6 with TRBJ2-5; perhaps TRBD2 as D (5 bases). Germline lookup yields CDR1 MNHNY and CDR2 SVGAGI (reference sequence). V lost 7 bases to trimming and J lost 2 bases, with 8 bases between them. The CDR3 runs to 12 residues. CDR3 nucleotide sequence: TGTGCCAGCAACAGCGGACAAGAGACCCAGTACTTC. It translates to CASNSGQETQYF.

The gene calls are TRBV6-6 and TRBJ1-5; 8 bases line up with TRBD1. The CDR3 sequence is 16 residues long. Trimming cost V 6 bases and J 2 bases; bases outside gene matches: 9. From germline, CDR1 is MNHNY and CDR2 SVGAGI (reference sequence). The CDR3 nucleotides are TGTGCCAGCAGAAAATACAGGGGGGCGGGCAATCAGCCCCAGCATTTT. Protein sequence: CASRKYRGAGNQPQHF.

This clone was detected a few times. This sequence joins TRBV5-6 and TRBJ1-1; the D is unclear. Trimming pared 2 bases from V and 0 bases from J, leaving 11 bases between. Germline V gene sequence: CDR1 SGHDT, CDR2 YYEEEE. The CDR3 loop spans 15 amino acids. This chain's CDR3 is CASSLITLMNTEAFF. The CDR3 bases are TGTGCCAGCAGCTTAATAACCCTAATGAACACTGAAGCTTTCTTT. Together with reference TRBV5-6 and TRBJ1-1, the CDR3 gives the full variable domain: DAGVTQSPTHLIKTRGQQVTLRCSPKSGHDTVSWYQQALGQGPQFIFQYYEEEERQRGNFPDRFSGHQFPNYSSELNVNALLLGDSALYLCASSLITLMNTEAFFGQGTRLTVV.

This chain connects TRBV19 to TRBJ1-6, with D possibly TRBD1 on 6 matching bases. With 8 bases removed from V and 7 bases from J, the gap between germline ends came to 12 bases. The CDR3 has 13 residues. Germline V gives CDR1 LNHDA, CDR2 SQIVND (reference sequence). CDR3 coding DNA: TGTGCCAGTGGCGCAGGGGTAAATTCACCCCTCCACTTT. Protein product: CASGAGVNSPLHF.

Many counts were recorded for this clone. V is TRBV30 and J is TRBJ2-2; possible D gene TRBD2, 6 bases. This CDR3 contains 12 residues. Per the germline V gene, CDR1 is GTSNPN and CDR2 is SVGIG (reference sequence). The V gene lost 8 bases and the J gene lost 6 bases, with 13 bases spanning the gap. CDR3 sequence reads: CAGQEGPGELFF. In DNA form, the CDR3 reads TGTGCCGGCCAGGAGGGTCCCGGGGAGCTGTTTTTT.

The CDR3 sequence is CASSPLAGSGNEQFF. The CDR3 DNA is TGTGCCAGCAGCCCCCTAGCGGGGTCGGGAAATGAGCAGTTCTTC. The chain has TRBV9 and TRBJ2-1, with 9 bases lining up with TRBD2. This CDR3 region has 15 residues. Germline assignment: CDR1 SGDLS and CDR2 YYNGEE. The trim removed 4 bases at V and 7 bases at J, leaving 9 bases unmatched.

V usage is TRBV19 and J usage is TRBJ1-1; no clear D gene. V was cut by 4 bases and J by 5 bases, with 11 bases left in between. Germline CDR1 reads LNHDA; CDR2 reads SQIVND (reference sequence). CDR3 length equals 13 residues. The CDR3 nucleotides are TGTGCCAGTAGTACCTATCTAGGTACTGAAGCTTTCTTT. It is translated as CASSTYLGTEAFF.

This chain joins TRBV9 and TRBJ1-6; 7 bases map to TRBD1. The CDR3 is 14 amino acids. V lost 3 bases, J lost 6 bases, and 3 bases stayed unmatched. From germline, CDR1 is SGDLS and CDR2 YYNGEE. CDR3 nucleotide sequence: TGTGCCAGCAGCGCCGGGACAGTTAATTCACCCCTCCACTTT. Protein: CASSAGTVNSPLHF.

V and J are TRBV10-2 and TRBJ1-2; 12 bases align to TRBD1. Trimming at V came to 6 bases and at J to 4 bases, leaving 9 bases not matched to a gene. Germline values: CDR1 WSHSY, CDR2 SAAADI. There are 16 residues in the CDR3. CDR3 nucleotide sequence: TGCGCCAGCAGGGCCGGGACAGGGGGCCGAGGCTATGGCTACACCTTC. This translates into CASRAGTGGRGYGYTF.

The V and J genes are TRBV10-3 and TRBJ1-1, with D possibly matching TRBD1 (6 bases). V lost 4 bases and J lost 3, with 12 bases in between. This CDR3 contains 14 residues. Germline V lookup: CDR1 ENHRY, CDR2 SYGVKD. CDR3 nucleotides: TGTGCCATCAGTGGGAGTGGGGGCGACACTGAAGCTTTCTTT. Its protein product is CAISGSGGDTEAFF.